These T cell receptor beta chains were read from a single sample in a study of cytomegalovirus exposure and HLA in healthy donors. Profiling relied on immunoSEQ multiplex PCR, and the TCRdb table lists in-frame clones only, not all of them. The sample has tens of thousands of clones, roughly 79% seen once. Sequenced material: PBMCs. Receptors originate from a male donor in good health and CMV-seronegative. CDR3s include the opening cysteine and the closing phenylalanine or tryptophan. D genes are given only for firm matches. The size field is filled for only some rows; it gives once, few, many or a size class.

abundance	v_gene	j_gene	d_gene	CDR3nt	CDR3aa
NA	TRBV5-6	TRBJ2-1	TRBD2	TGTGCCAGCAGAGATGGACTAGCCTATGAGCAGTTCTTC	CASRDGLAYEQFF
NA	TRBV7-9	TRBJ1-2	NA	TGTGCCAGCAGCTTAGGTCAGGTTAACTATGGCTACACCTTC	CASSLGQVNYGYTF
NA	TRBV4-3	TRBJ1-2	NA	TGCGCCAGCAGTACGGAGGGTGTGAATGGCTACACCTTC	CASSTEGVNGYTF
NA	TRBV5-6	TRBJ2-1	TRBD2	TGTGCCAGCAGCTTTGATCCCAGCGGGGGTTCCCACAATGAGCAGTTCTTC	CASSFDPSGGSHNEQFF
NA	TRBV5-1	TRBJ1-1	NA	TGCGCCAGCAGCTTGGCCCTTCCCCAGGGCAGGAAGGAAGCTTTCTTT	CASSLALPQGRKEAFF
once	TRBV2	TRBJ1-3	NA	TGTGCCAGCACGGCAGGGGCTGGAAACACCATATATTTT	CASTAGAGNTIYF
once	TRBV29-1	TRBJ1-2	NA	TGCAGCGTTGGCAGGGAGGACTATGGCTACACCTTC	CSVGREDYGYTF
once	TRBV27	TRBJ2-7	NA	TGTGCCAGCAGGAGGCAGGGCGGGGTCTACGAGCAGTACTTC	CASRRQGGVYEQYF
NA	TRBV30	TRBJ2-2	TRBD2	TGTGCCTGGACTAGCGGGGACACCGGGGAGCTGTTTTTT	CAWTSGDTGELFF
NA	TRBV5-1	TRBJ2-2	TRBD2	TGCGCCAGCAGCTCCCGGACTAGCGGGGGGGCCGGGGAGCTGTTTTTT	CASSSRTSGGAGELFF
NA	TRBV6-4	TRBJ2-3	TRBD2	TGTGCCAGCCAGAGACTAGCGGGAACGACAGATACGCAGTATTTT	CASQRLAGTTDTQYF
NA	TRBV5-6	TRBJ2-6	NA	TGTGCCAGCAGTGGGCGTTCTGGGGCCAACGTCCTGACTTTC	CASSGRSGANVLTF
few	TRBV19	TRBJ1-1	NA	TGTGCCAGTAGTATAGACATCTCGGGTGAAGCTTTCTTT	CASSIDISGEAFF
NA	TRBV7-2	TRBJ2-3	TRBD2	TGTGCCAGCAGCTTAGACGGGACTAGCGGGGAAATCTACACAGATACGCAGTATTTT	CASSLDGTSGEIYTDTQYF
few	TRBV5-4	TRBJ1-1	NA	TGTGCCAGCAGTCCCGAGACTCATGAAGCTTTCTTT	CASSPETHEAFF
NA	TRBV5-6	TRBJ1-1	NA	TGTGCCAGCAGCTTCCCGGGGAGGCTGAACACTGAAGCTTTCTTT	CASSFPGRLNTEAFF
NA	TRBV13	TRBJ1-5	NA	TGTGCCAGCAGCCCCCTCCGGGGGGCGCTGGAATGGGATCAGCCCCAGCATTTT	CASSPLRGALEWDQPQHF
NA	TRBV19	TRBJ1-1	TRBD1	TGTGCCACCGGACAGGGTGGCGACACTGAAGCTTTCTTT	CATGQGGDTEAFF
once	TRBV5-1	TRBJ2-2	TRBD1	TGCGCCAGCAGCTTGGAGGGACAGGGCCGAACCGGGGAGCTGTTTTTT	CASSLEGQGRTGELFF
few	TRBV20-1	TRBJ1-1	NA	TGCAGTGCTATCCGGGCGGGTGCTTTCTTT	CSAIRAGAFF
NA	TRBV6-5	TRBJ2-7	TRBD2	TGTGCCAGCAGTGTAGCGGGAGGTACCTACGAGCAGTACTTC	CASSVAGGTYEQYF
NA	TRBV27	TRBJ1-1	TRBD1	TGTGCCAGCAGTTTATCTGGACAGGGGAGACCGAACACTGAAGCTTTCTTT	CASSLSGQGRPNTEAFF
NA	TRBV5-6	TRBJ1-2	NA	TGTGCCAGCAGCTTACGAGGGGAGGGTAACTATGGCTACACCTTC	CASSLRGEGNYGYTF
few	TRBV9	TRBJ1-5	NA	TGTGCCAGCAGCGTAGGGACAGTTAATCAGCCCCAGCATTTT	CASSVGTVNQPQHF
NA	TRBV10-1	TRBJ2-1	TRBD2	TGCGCCAGCAGTGCTTTAGCGGGAACGTACAATGAGCAGTTCTTC	CASSALAGTYNEQFF
NA	TRBV7-9	TRBJ1-2	TRBD1	TGTGCCAGCAGCATGGCCCGGGACAGGGCGGGGTATGGCTACACCTTC	CASSMARDRAGYGYTF
NA	TRBV4-1	TRBJ2-3	TRBD2	TGCGCCAGCAGCCAATTTAGTCGAGCGGGAGGGGGAGATACGCAGTATTTT	CASSQFSRAGGGDTQYF
once	TRBV6-5	TRBJ2-3	TRBD1	TGTGCCAGCAGTCCCTCAGGGGGTACAGATACGCAGTATTTT	CASSPSGGTDTQYF
few	TRBV20-1	TRBJ2-1	NA	TGCAGTGCTAGTTTAGCACGGTCGCAGTTCTTC	CSASLARSQFF
NA	TRBV2	TRBJ2-6	NA	TGTGCCAGCACGTCTGGGGCCAACGTCCTGACTTTC	CASTSGANVLTF
NA	TRBV25-1	TRBJ1-2	TRBD1	TGTGCCAGCAGTGAGGGGCAGGGGGCCTATGGCTACACCTTC	CASSEGQGAYGYTF
NA	TRBV7-9	TRBJ2-2	TRBD1	TGTGCCAGCAGCTTAGCCCGGGGACAGGGGATCGGGGAGCTGTTTTTT	CASSLARGQGIGELFF
NA	TRBV6-5	TRBJ2-3	TRBD1	TGTGCCAGCAGTTCCGACGAGACAGGGAGCACAGATACGCAGTATTTT	CASSSDETGSTDTQYF
NA	TRBV11-2	TRBJ1-5	NA	TGTGCCAGCAGCTTAGAGAGGGTCAATCAGCCCCAGCATTTT	CASSLERVNQPQHF
NA	TRBV28	TRBJ2-2	TRBD1	TGTGCCAGCAGTCTACCGCGGGGACAGGGAGGAGTGGCCGGGGAGCTGTTTTTT	CASSLPRGQGGVAGELFF
NA	TRBV7-2	TRBJ1-5	TRBD1	TGTGCCAGCAGCTTCTCCGGGACAGGGGGTAGTCAGCCCCAGCATTTT	CASSFSGTGGSQPQHF
NA	TRBV27	TRBJ2-7	TRBD2	TGTGCCAGCAGTTTAAGCGGGGGCTACTCCTACGAGCAGTACTTC	CASSLSGGYSYEQYF
NA	TRBV6-1	TRBJ2-5	NA	TGTGCCAGCCTGGCAGGGAAAGAGACCCAGTACTTC	CASLAGKETQYF
NA	TRBV11-2	TRBJ2-2	NA	TGTGCCAGCAGCGCCGGTAGCACCGGGGAGCTGTTTTTT	CASSAGSTGELFF
once	TRBV27	TRBJ1-4	TRBD1	TGTGCCAGCAGGCCCGACAGGGCTGTCTATAATGAAAAACTGTTTTTT	CASRPDRAVYNEKLFF
NA	TRBV9	TRBJ2-1	NA	TGTGCCAGCAGCGTACGGGACTCCTACAATGAGCAGTTCTTC	CASSVRDSYNEQFF
NA	TRBV7-9	TRBJ2-7	NA	TGTGCCAGCAGCTCGATTCGTAGCTCCTACGAGCAGTACTTC	CASSSIRSSYEQYF
few	TRBV19	TRBJ2-7	TRBD1	TGTGCCAGTAGAGAGGCGGCGCGAGACAGGGTTTCCGAGCAGTACTTC	CASREAARDRVSEQYF
NA	TRBV9	TRBJ1-1	TRBD1	TGTGCCAGCAGGCCGGGACAGAGACACACTGAAGCTTTCTTT	CASRPGQRHTEAFF
NA	TRBV5-4	TRBJ1-1	TRBD1	TGTGCCAGCAGCTCAAGACAGGGCACTGAAGCTTTCTTT	CASSSRQGTEAFF
NA	TRBV7-2	TRBJ2-1	NA	TGTGCCAGCAGCTTTGTCCGTAATGAGCAGTTCTTC	CASSFVRNEQFF